The rows below give T cell receptor beta chains drawn from one sample of a study of PD-L1 blockade in urothelial cancer. Some clones are missing from TCRdb's copy, which holds only in-frame ones; the method was immunoSEQ multiplex PCR. The sample includes some 120,000 clones, around 89% of them seen just once. The sample here was PBMCs, taken around atezolizumab (anti-PD-L1) treatment. Every receptor here comes from a man between 60 and 75 years old with urothelial cancer. CDR3s include the opening cysteine and the closing phenylalanine or tryptophan. D genes are given only for firm matches. Not all rows give a size; the values are once, few, many and, for expanded clones, a class.

J	D	V	size	CDR3	DNA
TRBJ2-3	.	TRBV29-1	.	CSADEGSDTQYF	TGCAGCGCCGACGAGGGTTCAGATACGCAGTATTTT
TRBJ1-2	TRBD1	TRBV5-6	.	CASSEYETGGWGYTF	TGTGCCAGCAGCGAGTACGAGACAGGGGGCTGGGGCTACACCTTC
TRBJ1-1	.	TRBV7-9	.	CASSSQGVGTEAFF	TGTGCCAGCAGCTCACAGGGTGTAGGCACTGAAGCTTTCTTT
TRBJ2-7	.	TRBV7-9	.	CASSSGTYYEQYF	TGTGCCAGCAGTTCCGGGACTTACTACGAGCAGTACTTC
TRBJ2-3	TRBD2	TRBV29-1	.	CSVGQLAGRISTDTQYF	TGCAGCGTTGGTCAGCTAGCGGGTAGAATTAGCACAGATACGCAGTATTTT
TRBJ2-7	TRBD1	TRBV9	.	CASSVGSYPRQGATYEQYF	TGTGCCAGCAGCGTAGGATCCTATCCTCGACAGGGGGCAACCTACGAGCAGTACTTC
TRBJ2-2	TRBD2	TRBV28	.	CAAGEGRGTGELFF	TGTGCCGCGGGGGAGGGAAGGGGTACCGGGGAGCTGTTTTTT
TRBJ1-5	.	TRBV4-1	.	CASSQDEGTNQPQHF	TGCGCCAGCAGCCAAGATGAGGGTACCAATCAGCCCCAGCATTTT
TRBJ1-1	TRBD1	TRBV29-1	.	CSAKRDRGVLNTEAFF	TGCAGCGCCAAAAGGGACAGGGGGGTTTTGAACACTGAAGCTTTCTTT
TRBJ1-1	.	TRBV5-5	.	CASSVGLEAFF	TGTGCCAGCAGCGTCGGACTGGAAGCTTTCTTT
TRBJ2-4	TRBD2	TRBV4-3	.	CASSPTSSGIQYF	TGCGCCAGCAGCCCGACTAGCTCCGGCATTCAGTACTTC
TRBJ1-1	.	TRBV29-1	few	CSVRNTEAFF	TGCAGCGTGAGGAACACTGAAGCTTTCTTT
TRBJ2-5	.	TRBV7-9	.	CASLHAGEETQYF	TGTGCCAGCCTCCACGCAGGGGAAGAGACCCAGTACTTC
TRBJ2-7	.	TRBV4-3	.	CASSAGTLSYEQYF	TGCGCCAGCAGCGCCGGGACACTCTCCTACGAGCAGTACTTC
TRBJ1-5	.	TRBV29-1	.	CSIEGNEGQPQHF	TGCAGCATTGAGGGGAATGAGGGTCAGCCCCAGCATTTT
TRBJ1-1	.	TRBV18	.	CASSPMRGDTEAFF	TGTGCCAGCTCACCCATGCGGGGGGACACTGAAGCTTTCTTT
TRBJ1-5	.	TRBV28	.	CASKPGINQPQHF	TGTGCCAGCAAACCGGGGATCAATCAGCCCCAGCATTTT
TRBJ1-2	.	TRBV5-1	.	CASSLARGGYGYTF	TGCGCCAGCAGCTTGGCTCGGGGAGGCTATGGCTACACCTTC
TRBJ1-5	TRBD1	TRBV18	.	CASSLSSRGLNQPQHF	TGTGCCAGCTCGCTTTCCTCCAGGGGGCTTAATCAGCCCCAGCATTTT
TRBJ2-3	TRBD2	TRBV5-1	.	CASSLLSGVDTQYF	TGCGCCAGCAGCTTGCTTAGCGGGGTTGATACGCAGTATTTT
TRBJ1-1	TRBD1	TRBV5-4	few	CASSGTGGSTEAFF	TGTGCCAGCAGCGGGACAGGGGGAAGCACTGAAGCTTTCTTT
TRBJ2-2	TRBD2	TRBV11-2	once	CASSLASGFATGELFF	TGTGCCAGCAGCTTAGCTAGCGGGTTCGCCACCGGGGAGCTGTTTTTT
TRBJ2-3	.	TRBV5-1	.	CASSTALGQITDTQYF	TGCGCCAGCAGCACAGCGTTGGGACAAATCACAGATACGCAGTATTTT
TRBJ2-4	.	TRBV19	.	CASSIGQAKNIQYF	TGTGCCAGTAGTATCGGACAGGCCAAAAACATTCAGTACTTC
TRBJ1-2	TRBD1	TRBV6-6	.	CASTVGGTGGTGYTF	TGTGCCAGCACCGTTGGCGGGACAGGGGGTACTGGCTACACCTTC
TRBJ1-5	TRBD1	TRBV9	.	CASSEGAGQPQHF	TGTGCCAGCAGCGAGGGGGCGGGTCAGCCCCAGCATTTT
TRBJ2-7	TRBD2	TRBV27	.	CASSSRGGVSREQYF	TGTGCCAGCAGTTCCCGCGGGGGGGTCTCTCGCGAGCAGTACTTC
TRBJ2-2	TRBD1	TRBV28	.	CASRVTGASDTGELFF	TGTGCCAGCAGGGTGACAGGGGCGTCCGACACCGGGGAGCTGTTTTTT
TRBJ2-1	.	TRBV4-2	.	CASSQDPSREQFF	TGTGCCAGCAGCCAAGATCCTAGTCGGGAGCAGTTCTTC
TRBJ2-3	TRBD1	TRBV18	.	CASSAGTERDTQYF	TGTGCCAGCTCAGCTGGGACAGAAAGGGATACGCAGTATTTT
TRBJ2-7	.	TRBV13	.	CASSPKTYRRYEQYF	TGTGCCAGCAGCCCGAAGACATATCGCCGGTACGAGCAGTACTTC
TRBJ1-1	.	TRBV28	.	CATAGAGDTEAFF	TGTGCCACCGCCGGGGCAGGGGACACTGAAGCTTTCTTT
TRBJ2-3	TRBD2	TRBV7-9	once	CASSDSGRTSTDTQYF	TGTGCCAGCAGCGATAGCGGGAGGACTAGCACAGATACGCAGTATTTT
TRBJ2-7	TRBD2	TRBV7-9	.	CASSQSGDPYEQYF	TGTGCCAGCAGCCAGAGCGGGGATCCCTACGAGCAGTACTTC